The present entry profiles one T cell receptor beta chain with its context. The CDR3 has 13 amino acids. CDR1 and CDR2 (germline): SGHDT, YYEEEE. Trimming left V 0 bases short and J 3 bases short, with 5 bases between. This sample stems from a study of blood T cell repertoires in COVID-19. Overall study context: Samples came from the United States, Italy and Spain, spanning acute and convalescent COVID-19. T cells, B-cell-depleted T cells, or PBMCs supplied cDNA or gDNA.

The table came from immunoSEQ multiplex PCR; TCRdb's copy has only in-frame clones and leaves some out. The table shows roughly 50,000 clones, with 75% to 90% occurring only once. What was sequenced was peripheral blood. This receptor was taken from a woman aged 55-70 years with active COVID-19. The chain joins TRBV5-6 to TRBJ2-3; no clear D gene. The CDR3 protein is CASSLDRTDTQYF. The CDR3 nucleotides are TGTGCCAGCAGCTTGGACAGAACAGATACGCAGTATTTT.